The 4 T cell receptor beta chains below come from one sample, sequenced in a study of shared clonotypes between healthy human individuals. Assay used: immunoSEQ multiplex PCR; TCRdb lists only in-frame clones, some missing. This sample has millions of clones; roughly 95% occur once, and the top ten carry around 1.1%. Naive CD8 isolation took CD45RO-negative cells positively selected for CCR7 and excluded terminally differentiated effector memory CD45RA+ cells. Sequenced: naive CD8+ T cells sorted from blood. These receptors were taken from a man aged 18 to 29 in good health.

Here the CDR3 DNA reads TGTGCCAGCAGCTTAGTTGGCAGGGAGGACGAGCAGTACTTC. Residues: CASSLVGREDEQYF. This chain joins TRBV7-8 and TRBJ2-7; a possible D gene is TRBD2 (6 bases). Germline V gene sequence: CDR1 SGHVS, CDR2 FQNEAQ. V was shortened by 1 base and J by 5 bases, with 12 bases between the two germline ends. The CDR3 runs to 14 residues.

The V gene is TRBV2, the J gene TRBJ1-2; weak D call: TRBD1 (5 bases). Germline V CDR1 and CDR2: SNHLY, FYNNEI. V shed 1 base and J shed 1 base, with 10 bases lying between them. This CDR3 has 15 amino acids. The CDR3 reads CASSEDGTVNYGYTF. The CDR3 DNA follows: TGTGCCAGCAGTGAAGATGGGACGGTTAACTATGGCTACACCTTC. The full variable domain, its missing parts supplied by reference TRBV2 and TRBJ1-2, is EPEVTQTPSHQVTQMGQEVILRCVPISNHLYFYWYRQILGQKVEFLVSFYNNEISEKSEIFDDQFSVERPDGSNFTLKIRSTKLEDSAMYFCASSEDGTVNYGYTFGSGTRLTVV.

The V and J genes are TRBV27 and TRBJ2-7; TRBD1 agrees at 9 bases. The germline V gene encodes CDR1 MNHEY and CDR2 SMNVEV (reference sequence). V shed 5 bases, J shed 2 bases, and the junction held 4 bases outside the gene matches. This CDR3 comprises 14 residues. The DNA for the CDR3 is TGTGCCAGCAGTGCGGGACAGGGTCCCTACGAGCAGTACTTC. Its translation: CASSAGQGPYEQYF.

The CDR3 region is CASSQEIGADRGPYEQYF. CDR3 bases: TGCGCCAGCAGCCAAGAAATAGGAGCCGACAGGGGACCTTACGAGCAGTACTTC. This chain connects TRBV4-3 to TRBJ2-5, with 8 bases that match TRBD1. The J call may be in error: the DNA end matches TRBJ2-7 better. CDR1 is LGHNA, CDR2 YSLEER, per germline. The CDR3 runs 18 residues.